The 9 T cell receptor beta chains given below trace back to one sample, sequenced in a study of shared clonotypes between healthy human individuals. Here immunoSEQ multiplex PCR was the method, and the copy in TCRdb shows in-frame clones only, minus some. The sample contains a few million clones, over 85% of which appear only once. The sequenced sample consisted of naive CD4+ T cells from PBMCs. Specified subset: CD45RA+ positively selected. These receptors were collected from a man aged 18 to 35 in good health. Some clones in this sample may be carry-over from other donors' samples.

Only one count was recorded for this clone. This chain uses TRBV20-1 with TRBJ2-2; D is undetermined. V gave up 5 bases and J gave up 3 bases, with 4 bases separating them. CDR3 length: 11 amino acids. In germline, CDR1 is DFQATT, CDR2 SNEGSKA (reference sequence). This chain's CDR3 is CSAPYTGELFF. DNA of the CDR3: TGCAGTGCTCCCTACACCGGGGAGCTGTTTTTT.

The CDR3, as DNA: TGCGCCAGCAGCTGGCCCAGGGAAAGGGACGGGGAGCTGTTTTTT. Protein product: CASSWPRERDGELFF. This chain uses TRBV5-1 with TRBJ2-2; possibly TRBD1 for D (5 bases). Germline values: CDR1 SGHRS, CDR2 YFSETQ. This CDR3 is built from 15 residues. V was cut by 3 bases and J by 7 bases, with 16 bases left in between.

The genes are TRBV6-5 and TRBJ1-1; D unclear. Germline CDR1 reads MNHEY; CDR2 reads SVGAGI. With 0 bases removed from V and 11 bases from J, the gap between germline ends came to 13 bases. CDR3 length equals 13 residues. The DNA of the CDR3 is TGTGCCAGCAGTTACTCGGAGGGTCTCGTGGCTTTCTTT. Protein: CASSYSEGLVAFF.

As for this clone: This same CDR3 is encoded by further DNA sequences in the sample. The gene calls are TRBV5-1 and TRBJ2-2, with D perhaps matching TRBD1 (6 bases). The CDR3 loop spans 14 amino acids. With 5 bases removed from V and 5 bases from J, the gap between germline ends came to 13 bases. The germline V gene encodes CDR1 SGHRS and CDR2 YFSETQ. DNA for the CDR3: TGCGCCAGCAGTCTACAGGGTGATACCGGGGAGCTGTTTTTT. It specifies CASSLQGDTGELFF.

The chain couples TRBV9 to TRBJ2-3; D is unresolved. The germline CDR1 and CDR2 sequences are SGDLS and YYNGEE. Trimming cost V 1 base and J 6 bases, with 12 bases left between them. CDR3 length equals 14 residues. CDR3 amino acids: CASSVRVQRDTQYF. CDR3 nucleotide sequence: TGTGCCAGCAGCGTAAGGGTCCAAAGGGATACGCAGTATTTT. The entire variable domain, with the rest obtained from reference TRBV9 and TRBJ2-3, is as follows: DSGVTQTPKHLITATGQRVTLRCSPRSGDLSVYWYQQSLDQGLQFLIQYYNGEERAKGNILERFSAQQFPDLHSELNLSSLELGDSALYFCASSVRVQRDTQYFGPGTRLTVL.

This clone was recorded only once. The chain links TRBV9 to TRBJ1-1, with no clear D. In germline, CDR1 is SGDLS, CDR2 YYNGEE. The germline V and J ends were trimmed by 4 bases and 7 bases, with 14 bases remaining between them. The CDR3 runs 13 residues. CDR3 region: CASSLGEAYEAFF. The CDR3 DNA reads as TGTGCCAGCAGCCTCGGGGAGGCCTATGAAGCTTTCTTT.

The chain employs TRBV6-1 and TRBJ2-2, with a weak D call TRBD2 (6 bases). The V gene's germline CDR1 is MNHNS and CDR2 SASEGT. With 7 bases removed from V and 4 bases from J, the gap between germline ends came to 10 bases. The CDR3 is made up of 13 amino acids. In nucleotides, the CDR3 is TGTGCCAGCACGGGAGATCGCACCGGGGAGCTGTTTTTT. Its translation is CASTGDRTGELFF.

The CDR3 nucleotides read TGTGCCAGCAGCACGACCAGGCGGCTTATGAACACTGAAGCTTTCTTT. Translation: CASSTTRRLMNTEAFF. The V and J genes are TRBV25-1 and TRBJ1-1; D unclear. Germline values: CDR1 MGHDK, CDR2 SYGVNS. The CDR3 loop spans 16 amino acids. Trimming pared 6 bases from V and 0 bases from J, leaving 17 bases between.

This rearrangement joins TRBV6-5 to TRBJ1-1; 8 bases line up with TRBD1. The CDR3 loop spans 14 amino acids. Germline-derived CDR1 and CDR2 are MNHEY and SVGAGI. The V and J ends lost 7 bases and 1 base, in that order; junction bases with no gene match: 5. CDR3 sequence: CASTRDRRNTEAFF. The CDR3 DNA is TGTGCCAGCACCCGGGACAGGCGGAACACTGAAGCTTTCTTT.